Reported below is one TCR beta chain. The antigen is undetermined. At the DNA level, this CDR3 is encoded by other sequences in the same sample as well. Data came from immunoSEQ multiplex PCR; TCRdb stores just in-frame clones and leaves some out. The sample lists approximately 90,000 clones; about 93% were seen once. The data originate from a study of graft-versus-host responses after intestinal transplantation. V was clipped by 1 base and J by 1 base; unmatched bases: 0. CDR1 is MGHRA, CDR2 YSYEKL, per germline. CDR3 length: 15 amino acids. The clonotype originates from a human donor who received an intestinal transplant. The gene calls are TRBV4-1 and TRBJ1-1; 10 bases are a match to TRBD1. The material sequenced was unstimulated CD8+ T cells sorted from spleen or lymph node cells, taken before intestinal transplant. The CDR3 sequence: CASSQGTGGNTEAFF. In DNA form, the CDR3 reads TGCGCCAGCAGCCAAGGGACAGGGGGGAACACTGAAGCTTTCTTT.